This note documents a single TCR beta chain sequence. The target of this receptor is not known. Base quality data are lacking; no much larger clone is found one base away. The time point label here, explained by the study, means: pretreatment peripheral blood. A cohort of 25 to 30 patients with locally advanced or metastatic urothelial carcinoma, treated at Memorial Sloan Kettering on a trial protocol, was included. Peripheral blood mononuclear cells were collected pretreatment and during treatment, at between 1 and 8 total time points per patient. The Qiagen DNeasy Blood extraction kit was used to purify genomic DNA from total PBMCs and from tumor samples. PBMCs were collected pretreatment and during treatment, and were isolated and stored as previously described. Synthetic TCR analog templates were spiked into each PCR so that absolute template abundance could be estimated from read counts. Using the immunoSEQ assay, TCRbeta CDR3 regions were amplified from genomic DNA with bias-controlled V and J gene primers. Sequencing of rearranged TCRbeta segments was performed at approximately 20X coverage. The study's processing was this. Clustering was used to correct sequencing errors, and CDR3s were annotated against IMGT to assign V, D and J genes. Downstream analyses used only productive TCRbeta rearrangements, leaving out any out-of-frame or stop-codon sequences. Clonality was calculated as one minus the Shannon entropy normalized by the log of the number of unique productive sequences. Clones differing between time points or between blood and tumor were identified using Fisher's exact test with Benjamini-Hochberg correction, with an adjusted p below 0.01 applied as the threshold. TCRdb stores this immuneACCESS table with in-frame sequences only. Part of the clones is absent; in the studies checked, under half of the shortfall reflects unresolved V genes, and no reason is known for the rest. The V and J calls and clone size were taken over from that table, and D and trimming were inferred from the DNA. The sample table holds 40,000 to 50,000 clones, of which around four fifths were seen once. The ten biggest clones cover roughly 2.9% of the sample.

This sample is part of a study of PD-L1 blockade in urothelial cancer (dated 2017 in TCRdb). About the study as a whole: All patients started therapy around 2014 and received atezolizumab 1,200 mg intravenously every 3 weeks. About 85% of the roughly 29 patients were males with bladder-origin urothelial cancer, and about 65% of the roughly 30 reported a prior smoking history. Patients had an ECOG performance status of 0 or 1 and had received between 0 and 3 prior chemotherapy regimens. Blood samples were analyzed at two time points: 3 weeks after treatment start (second dose) and 6 weeks after treatment start. A median of roughly 140,000 T cells and approximately 86,000 unique TCRs was obtained from blood samples, and a median clonality of around 0.072 was observed. The study was an exploratory multi-omic analysis of somatic, immune and clinical correlates of response to PD-L1 blockade with atezolizumab in urothelial cancer. Pretreatment tumor samples and matched peripheral blood, collected serially before and after atezolizumab treatment, underwent TCR sequencing. Durable clinical benefit meant progression-free survival longer than 6 months, and TCR features were also tested against progression-free and overall survival. In the same patients, whole exome sequencing and RNA sequencing of pretreatment tumors were performed in addition to TCR sequencing. Nine patients reached durable clinical benefit, while about 20 patients did not. Under 30 patients had pretreatment blood TCR-seq, some 25 had at least one posttreatment blood collection, and some 25 had tumor TCR-seq. Here is what the overall study found, with its caveats: Among patients with durable benefit, tumor-associated TCR clones showed greater expansion in peripheral blood 3 weeks after treatment started (n = 22, p = 0.022). Improved progression-free and overall survival was associated with having pretreatment peripheral blood TCR clonality below the median. Because the sample size was small (n of about 30) and many of the analyses were exploratory, the results are meant to be hypothesis-generating.

The trim is 2 bases for V and 0 bases for J, with a gap of 5 bases between the germline ends. Including the terminal cysteine and phenylalanine, the CDR3 comprises 14 residues. Only the CDR3 region is kept as DNA, spanning 42 bases read in frame from base 1. Sequences MNHEY (CDR1) and SVGAGI (CDR2) are obtained from the germline V gene. The TCR sequence derives from a man in his sixties or seventies with urothelial cancer. This specimen was PBMCs, taken around atezolizumab (anti-PD-L1) treatment. This sequence uses TRBV6-5 and TRBJ1-3; no D gene is confidently identified. The bases are TGTGCCAGCAGTTACGGCAGCTCTGGAAACACCATATATTTT. Its amino acids are CASSYGSSGNTIYF.